This T cell receptor beta chain was found in a study of memory B cells and T cells in multiple sclerosis. Stimulus-free culture yielded autoproliferating CFSE-dim and non-proliferating CFSE-high T cells, each sequenced separately. Replicate wells were pooled after 6 to 8 days of stimulus-free culture of around 54 million CFSE-labeled PBMCs. The CDR3 is 11 amino acids. Germline V gene data show CDR1 as GTSNPN and CDR2 as SVGIG (reference sequence). Deletions cut 0 bases from V and 7 bases from J, with 4 bases between. The repertoire was sequenced with immunoSEQ multiplex PCR; TCRdb's copy has only in-frame clones and lacks some. The profile shows 30,000 to 40,000 clones, roughly 86% of them singletons. Notes on this clone: As yet, its antigen is unknown.

This chain joins TRBV30 and TRBJ1-3; D ambiguous. Sequencing input: PBMCs from blood kept in culture. This clonotype was sampled from a human donor with multiple sclerosis. The CDR3 loop reads CAWSVANTIYF. CDR3 nucleotides: TGTGCCTGGAGTGTAGCGAACACCATATATTTT. Looking up the rest from reference TRBV30 and TRBJ1-3 gives the full variable domain: SQTIHQWPATLVQPVGSPLSLECTVEGTSNPNLYWYRQAAGRGLQLLFYSVGIGQISSEVPQNLSASRPQDRQFILSSKKLLLSDSGFYLCAWSVANTIYFGEGSWLTVV.